Listed here is a single T cell receptor (beta chain). Its recognized antigen is unknown. Base quality data are lacking; no much larger clone is found one base away. This specimen belongs to a study of vaccination effects on CD4 cells after COVID-19 (dated by TCRdb to 2021 to 2024). Looking at the study overall: Each participant received two doses of an mRNA SARS-CoV-2 vaccine, either BNT162b2 or mRNA-1273. Pre-vaccine samples were drawn from a couple of convalescent patients 16 days and one week before the first dose, at 142 and 148 days after COVID-19 diagnosis. In both COVID-19 convalescent patients and infection-naive vaccine recipients, the study compared SARS-CoV-2 spike-specific CD4+ TCR repertoires from before mRNA vaccination with those from after it. Altogether, nine to ten COVID-19 convalescent patients and a handful of SARS-CoV-2-naive healthy vaccine recipients made up the full study. In the study, cultures from other donors were sequenced using the Oncomine TCR Beta short-read assay on an Illumina iSeq 100.

The ViraFEST assay stimulated PBMC with viral peptide pools and then used TCR sequencing to identify antigen-specific CD4+ T cell clonotypes by expansion. After 10 days of culture, CD4+ T cells were isolated with the EasySep CD4+ T cell isolation kit. Convalescent patients had PCR-confirmed SARS-CoV-2 infection between March and December 2020, before Alpha, Beta and Delta variants emerged in the United States. A few million PBMC per well were cultured with roughly 10 ug/ml peptides in IMDM containing 5% human AB serum, about 10 IU/ml IL-2 and gentamicin. Half of the culture medium was replaced with fresh IL-2-containing medium on days 3 and 7. Unless otherwise noted, each peptide stimulation condition was cultured in triplicate wells. PBMC were separated from whole blood using Ficoll-Paque Plus gradient centrifugation and were then either cryopreserved at -140C or used fresh. The spike proteins of SARS-CoV-2 and of the common cold coronaviruses HCoV-NL63, HCoV-OC43 and HCoV-229E were spanned by overlapping peptide pools. The QIAamp micro DNA kit was used to extract genomic DNA from the cultured CD4+ T cells.

Study-wide conclusions, independent of this receptor: Clones induced by infection and clones induced by vaccination both contracted markedly at late timepoints after vaccination, which fits with T cell responses waning over time. Limitations of the study were the small number of convalescent patients and the absence of early post-infection timepoints. In convalescent patients, the post-vaccine spike-reactive repertoire consisted mainly of new vaccine-induced clones, largely distinct from infection-induced clones.

Library method: the immunoSEQ multiplex PCR assay. DNA from the CD4+ T cells that had been cultured and isolated underwent TCR beta CDR3 sequencing. The paper's processing steps were these. Non-productive TCR sequences were removed, reads were trimmed to the CDR3 region, and CDR3s of at least 7 amino acids were retained. The MANAFEST web app was used to pick out antigen-specific clonotypes by comparing their expansion in peptide wells with that in reference cultures. For clones to be considered positive, expansion at FDR<0.05 versus reference and all other wells, an odds ratio above 5, and a frequency above 0.1% in two replicate wells were required. A clonotype was defined as cross-reactive if the clonotype was significantly expanded both in SARS-CoV-2 spike wells and in at least one common cold coronavirus spike condition. Levenshtein distance calculated with the stringdist R package was used to assess CDR3 similarity, and unrooted trees were constructed with ape in R 3.6.1. In TCRdb, the immuneACCESS table is reduced to in-frame sequences with V and J assigned. These tables do not hold every clone; where another copy was compared, an unresolved V gene accounts for under half, and the others remain unexplained. For V, J and clone size, that table is used; D and trimming come from the DNA. Counted in this sample were 24,000 or so clones; about three quarters of them appeared once. The ten largest clones add up to around 19% of the sample.

Via the germline V gene, CDR1 is SGHDT and CDR2 YYEEEE. Including the terminal cysteine and phenylalanine, the CDR3 comprises 15 residues. Only the CDR3 portion is preserved as DNA: 45 bases, with reading frame beginning at the first base. The V and J ends are trimmed by 4 bases and 0 bases, leaving 11 bases between them. This specimen was CD4+ T cells from PBMCs cultured with SARS-CoV-2 spike peptides, taken before COVID-19 vaccination. The cell subset or site label for this specimen denotes: SARS-CoV-2 spike overlapping peptide pool stimulation. The V and J segments used are TRBV5-6 and TRBJ1-5, with no D gene named confidently. The clonotype comes from a human donor who had a prior SARS-CoV-2 infection. The bases read TGTGCCAGCAGCCCGTCGGTGCATAGCAATCAGCCCCAGCATTTT. Translated, this is CASSPSVHSNQPQHF.